The clone carrying this T cell receptor beta chain was seen a few times. What it binds is unknown. Described treatment: 15 Gy SBRT to primary tumor, nephrectomy 4 weeks later. This renal cell carcinoma was of the clear cell type. The protocol was immunoSEQ multiplex PCR, while the TCRdb copy is restricted to in-frame clones and leaves out a portion. The data contain about 16,000 clones, roughly 50% of them singletons. This sample was taken from a study of radiation and T cells in renal cell carcinoma. Study outcomes and limitations: Irradiated tumors held more dominant CDR3 motifs than control tumors. Sampling covered only about 0.96 g of each tumor. Irradiated tumors had higher TCR clonality than control tumors.

The CDR3 is 14 amino acids. Trimming pared 0 bases from V and 2 bases from J, leaving 9 bases between. Germline V lookup: CDR1 SGDLS, CDR2 YYNGEE. Source: tumor tissue, taken from a patient whose treatment included radiotherapy and nephrectomy. The source of this sequence is an older woman with renal cell carcinoma. The chain is built from TRBV9 and TRBJ2-7; no clear D gene. CDR3 sequence (DNA): TGTGCCAGCAGCGTAGACAGTCTGACCTACGAGCAGTACTTC. Its translation is CASSVDSLTYEQYF.